This T cell receptor (beta chain) derives from a study of cytomegalovirus exposure and HLA in healthy donors (dated by TCRdb to 2015 to 2018). Notes on the research overall: According to an earlier analysis of around 600 of the donors, 150 million to 200 million T cells yielded roughly 110 million unique TCR beta sequences and approximately 300 Gb of sequence data. Along with the roughly 700-subject first cohort, a separate validation cohort of over 90 different subjects was used. To predict cytomegalovirus infection status, the study combined high-throughput TCR immunosequencing, statistical association of individual TCRs with disease status, and machine learning. A later genetic analysis took genome-wide SNP genotypes for about 65% of the 666 donors and used that subset as a discovery cohort. The number of donors typed differed by locus, with about 629-630 for A, B, C, DRB1 and DQB1, over 500 for DQA1, 606 for DPA1, and roughly 450 for DPB1. All discovery cohort repertoires had been generated on a single sequencing platform. To study patterns of TCR occurrence, a later analysis re-analyzed previously published TCR beta repertoires from just over 650 donors and added high-resolution HLA genotyping. An early release covering just under 650 HLA-typed donors comprised approximately 300 gigabases of sequencing data and 65 million to 100 million unique TCR sequences. Across 300 to 400 genotyped donors of the cohort, an average of about 240,000 unique TCR beta nucleotide sequences per donor were sequenced, and 15% to 20% of those sequences were non-productive. In the later analysis, no new phenotypic data were used to find candidate immune exposures; instead, reliance was placed on TCR beta sequences and their occurrence across donors. The study aimed to test whether signatures of past pathogen exposure could be identified by cataloging public T cell receptors. An earlier analysis of more than 450 of the donors used high-throughput TCR beta sequencing to judge whether each TCR beta V gene segment behaved as functional or pseudogenic. Roughly 5 DR-DQ haplotypes were treated as single units for association and clustering because of strong linkage in the cohort. Alongside the repertoire data, information on donor age, sex, ethnicity and CMV serostatus was compiled. Both class I and class II loci were covered by HLA typing, at four-digit resolution. The study used immunosequencing to profile the T cell repertoires of about 670 subjects and linked those repertoires to cytomegalovirus serostatus. The genetic ancestry cluster associated with self-reported Caucasian donors included over 80% of the 398 genotyped donors. Broad study findings and their caveats: An earlier analysis of approximately 500 of the donors showed that most TCR beta V segments appeared in productive rearrangements either about 87% or about 30% of the time, which broadly matched IMGT annotations. A further reported finding was that TCR beta sequences accurately predicted the HLA-A and HLA-B alleles for most subjects in the first cohort. Strong co-occurrence of HLA alleles, especially DR and DQ, made assigning TCR associations to individual alleles difficult. For the cohort, immune exposure information was limited to CMV serostatus. Because counts were too low, about 15 rarely observed V segments, including chromosome 9 orphons, were left out of the earlier analysis of a few hundred of the donors. A total of 150 or so TCR beta chains were listed by the study as associated with cytomegalovirus. According to the authors, the approach could potentially be generalized to other disease states and immunological phenotypes. In a later analysis, most CMV-associated TCR beta chains were found to appear HLA-restricted, with HLA associations seemingly driven largely by CMV exposure. Correlated functional status among segregating V segments might reflect linkage disequilibrium, but an unknown experimental factor could not be ruled out. In a later analysis, TCR association rates were found to vary across HLA loci, with the most associated TCRs seen for DRB1 alleles and the fewest for HLA-C alleles. The sequencing pipeline was judged likely to have produced a cluster of highly shared sequence variants as a technical artifact. According to a later analysis, parvovirus B19, influenza, CMV and Epstein-Barr virus appeared linked to several top co-occurrence clusters. Because the 87-base-pair reads could not distinguish some IMGT-functional V segments, including TRBV6-2 and TRBV6-3, those segments were excluded. Across donors, most TCR sequences were observed very rarely, whereas some public TCRs were present in many individuals. An association between a missense DCLRE1C variant and V-gene and J-gene trimming of TCR beta chains was found in a later genetic analysis and replicated in an independent cohort. A few of the identified cytomegalovirus-associated TCR beta chains were confirmed in vitro to be specific for cytomegalovirus antigens. Cytomegalovirus status was reported to be diagnosed by the classifier with high specificity and sensitivity in both the original and validation cohorts. Compared with the roughly 670-donor mean, donors in an Asian-associated ancestry cluster had fewer N-insertions in productive TCRs, according to a later genetic analysis. Roughly uniform sequencing depth across donors was assumed in presence/absence analyses, although this assumption may not hold. Because HLA typing was missing for some donors at each locus, association tests included only the typed subset. Only TCR beta chains were sequenced in this cohort, and the absence of alpha or paired-chain data limited detectable features. Compared with equally common non-associated chains, HLA-associated TCR beta chains in a later analysis were more clonally expanded and had lower generation probabilities. Specific HLA alleles were associated with roughly 17,000 TCR beta sequences at a false discovery rate of 0.05 in a later analysis.

The cohort comprised hundreds of healthy bone marrow donors. Cohort members were all nominally healthy when sampled, although unrecorded immune exposures were likely present. The donor tested CMV seronegative, placing the donor among the 350 or so seronegative members of the cohort. A peripheral blood sample was provided by each donor, and peripheral blood mononuclear cells were used for TCR beta sequencing. The Qiagen DNeasy Blood Extraction Kit was used to extract genomic DNA from the blood cell samples. Preparation of the library involved the immunoSEQ multiplex PCR assay. For the multiplex PCR, a mixture combining 60 forward primers for TCR Vbeta segments and 13 reverse primers for TCR Jbeta segments was used. The CDR3 region of rearranged TCR beta genes was amplified from genomic DNA with a multiplex PCR assay. The amplified TCR beta libraries were sequenced on the Illumina HiSeq System as 87-base-pair reads. The authors processed their data as follows. A later analysis counted about 80 million unique TCR beta chains across the 666 repertoires, and around 9.9 million of these chains were shared by at least two donors. To remove PCR and sequencing errors, raw reads were error-corrected and collapsed into unique sequences using a nearest-neighbor algorithm that merged closely related sequences. CDR3 sequences were aligned to IMGT reference sequences to assign V, D and J gene segments. Each retained sequence needed at least a six-nucleotide match to both a V gene segment and a J gene segment. A rearrangement counted as productive if the CDR3 had no stop codons and remained in frame with V and J, and every other rearrangement counted as non-productive. CDR3 was defined according to IMGT convention as the region running from the second conserved V-encoded cysteine to the conserved J-encoded phenylalanine. The earlier analysis of 500 to 600 of the donors excluded sequences that lacked an unambiguous match to a single V gene segment. An earlier analysis of a few hundred of the donors called V segments functional above 56.7% productive rearrangements and segregating when the between-donor standard deviation exceeded 5%. A statistical classification framework was built for diagnosing cytomegalovirus status from the catalog of TCR beta chain sequences. In a later analysis, TCR nucleotide sequences were compared against IMGT/GENE-DB human TR gene sequences so that V and J genes could be assigned. Using the TCRdist pipeline, a later analysis assigned CDR3 sequences along with most-parsimonious VDJ recombination scenarios. A later analysis defined each TCR beta chain by its CDR3 amino acid sequence plus V-gene family, and excluded reads lacking a unique V-gene family. To address suspected cross-contamination and a sequencing artifact, a later analysis removed 592 highly shared, low-generation-probability nucleotide sequences. For each public chain, a later analysis derived a clonal expansion index from normalized ranks of inferred template counts within each repertoire. Generation probabilities in a later analysis came from a VDJ recombination model fitted to out-of-frame rearrangements, and those results were checked against IGoR. In a later analysis, TCR-TCR, TCR-HLA and TCR-CMV co-occurrence was scored with hypergeometric tests, and a repertoire-size bias correction was applied to TCR pairs. A later analysis estimated false discovery rates by permuting HLA or CMV assignments 20 times. In a later analysis, co-occurring TCRs were grouped using DBSCAN, and TCRdist sequence similarity was added for clustering within HLA-allele-positive subsets. Co-occurrence clustering excluded repertoires with fewer than 30,000 or more than 120,000 public chains, plus five with anomalous nucleotide sharing. TCRdb re-hosts the immuneACCESS table, in-frame sequences only. Its copies lack some clones; in the studies checked, an unresolved V gene accounts for under half of them, and the cause for the rest is not known. V and J calls and clone size follow that table, whereas D and trimming were derived from the DNA. The sample table shows about 150,000 clones, and approximately 80% are seen once. Clones ranked in the top ten supply around 3.6% of the sample.

Turning to this clone: Its recognized antigen is unknown. Per-base quality was not reported, and no clone a single base away is much larger than it.

Per the germline V gene, SGHVS is the CDR1 and FQNEAQ is the CDR2. At the junction V is shortened by 2 bases and J by 5 bases; bases outside the gene matches: 12. Counted from cysteine to phenylalanine, this CDR3 has 17 amino acids. Of the read, only the CDR3 DNA is kept; its 51 bases are in frame from base 1. The receptor was derived from a male donor in good health and CMV-seronegative. In this chain, TRBV7-8 is recombined with TRBJ2-7; 10 bases in between match TRBD2. Sequences were obtained from PBMCs. Here is the DNA: TGTGCCAGCAGCTTAACCCCGCCTAGCGGGAGCTTCAACGAGCAGTACTTC. Translated, this is CASSLTPPSGSFNEQYF.